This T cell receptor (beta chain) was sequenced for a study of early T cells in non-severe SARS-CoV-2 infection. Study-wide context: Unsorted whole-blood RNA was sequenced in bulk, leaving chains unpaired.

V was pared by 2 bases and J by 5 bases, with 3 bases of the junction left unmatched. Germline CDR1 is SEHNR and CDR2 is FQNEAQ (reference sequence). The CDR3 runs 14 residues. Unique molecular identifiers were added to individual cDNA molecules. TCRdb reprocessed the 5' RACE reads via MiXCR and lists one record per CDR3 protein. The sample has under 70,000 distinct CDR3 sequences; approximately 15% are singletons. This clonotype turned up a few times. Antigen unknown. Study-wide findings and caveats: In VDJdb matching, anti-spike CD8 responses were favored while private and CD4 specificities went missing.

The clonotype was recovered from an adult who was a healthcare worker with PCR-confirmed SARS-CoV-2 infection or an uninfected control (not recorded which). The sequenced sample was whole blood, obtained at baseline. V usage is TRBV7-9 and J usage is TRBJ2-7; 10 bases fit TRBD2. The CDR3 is CASSLILAGNEQYF. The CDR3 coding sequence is TGTGCCAGCAGCTTAATACTAGCGGGAAACGAGCAGTACTTC.